The rows below give T cell receptor beta chains drawn from one sample of a study of early T cells in non-severe SARS-CoV-2 infection. One entry per CDR3 protein results from TCRdb running MiXCR on the 5' RACE reads. The sample holds fewer than 75,000 distinct CDR3 sequences; 20% to 25% are singletons and the top ten take 15% to 20%. The sequenced sample was whole blood, obtained at baseline. These receptors came from an adult who was a healthcare worker with PCR-confirmed SARS-CoV-2 infection or an uninfected control (not recorded which). Each CDR3 is given with its conserved first and last residue. D genes are given only for firm matches. Not every row has a clone size; where given, it reads once, few, many or a size class.

D gene: TRBD1; V gene: TRBV3-1; clone size: few; J gene: TRBJ2-2; CDR3 DNA: TGTGCCAGCAGCCTAAAGGCAGGGGGCACCGGGGAGCTGTTTTTT; CDR3 protein: CASSLKAGGTGELFF
D gene: -; V gene: TRBV4-1; clone size: -; J gene: TRBJ1-2; CDR3 DNA: TGCGCCAGCAGCCAAGAAGTAGGGCCATACACCTTC; CDR3 protein: CASSQEVGPYTF
D gene: TRBD2; V gene: TRBV10-1; clone size: -; J gene: TRBJ2-3; CDR3 DNA: TGCGCCAGCAGTGGGACTAGCACGCGGGATACGCAGTATTTT; CDR3 protein: CASSGTSTRDTQYF
D gene: -; V gene: TRBV11-2; clone size: many; J gene: TRBJ2-1; CDR3 DNA: TGTGCCAGCAGCTTAACTGATCCGGGTCACCGCATCGGTGAGCAGTTCTTC; CDR3 protein: CASSLTDPGHRIGEQFF
D gene: -; V gene: TRBV11-3; clone size: -; J gene: TRBJ1-1; CDR3 DNA: TGTGCCAGCAGCCAGGGCGGCGTGGGGGCAGCTTTCTTT; CDR3 protein: CASSQGGVGAAFF
D gene: -; V gene: TRBV29-1; clone size: -; J gene: TRBJ2-5; CDR3 DNA: TGCAGCGGTCGCAGGGCCTCGGTCGAGACCCAGTACTTC; CDR3 protein: CSGRRASVETQYF
D gene: -; V gene: TRBV7-9; clone size: many; J gene: TRBJ1-1; CDR3 DNA: TGTGCCAGCAGCTTGCAGGGGAGGGACACTGAAGCTTTCTTT; CDR3 protein: CASSLQGRDTEAFF
D gene: TRBD1; V gene: TRBV7-2; clone size: -; J gene: TRBJ2-7; CDR3 DNA: TGTGCCAGCAGCTTAGTAGGGGGCGATCTCTCCTACGAGCAGTACTTC; CDR3 protein: CASSLVGGDLSYEQYF
D gene: -; V gene: TRBV12-3/TRBV12-4; clone size: few; J gene: TRBJ1-2; CDR3 DNA: TGTGCCAGCAGGCCCCTCGGGGGGCATCGTAACTATGGCTACACCTTC; CDR3 protein: CASRPLGGHRNYGYTF
D gene: -; V gene: TRBV20-1; clone size: -; J gene: TRBJ1-2; CDR3 DNA: TGCAGTGCGGGCAGGCCCTATGGCTACACCTTC; CDR3 protein: CSAGRPYGYTF
D gene: -; V gene: TRBV4-1; clone size: -; J gene: TRBJ2-2; CDR3 DNA: TGCGCCAGCAGCCTTAGCGGACGGGGGGAGCTGTTTTTT; CDR3 protein: CASSLSGRGELFF
D gene: -; V gene: TRBV27; clone size: few; J gene: TRBJ2-1; CDR3 DNA: TGTGCCAGCAGCCCGGTCGGGCTAACTGAGCAGTTCTTC; CDR3 protein: CASSPVGLTEQFF
D gene: -; V gene: TRBV7-8; clone size: -; J gene: TRBJ1-1; CDR3 DNA: TGTGCCAGCAGCCCACTCCGGGACTCTAGTCAGGGGACTGAAGCTTTCTTT; CDR3 protein: CASSPLRDSSQGTEAFF
D gene: -; V gene: TRBV27; clone size: many; J gene: TRBJ1-2; CDR3 DNA: TGTGCCAGCAGTGGGGGCTATGGCTACACCTTC; CDR3 protein: CASSGGYGYTF
D gene: TRBD2; V gene: TRBV3-1; clone size: few; J gene: TRBJ2-6; CDR3 DNA: TGTGCCAGCAGCCAAGACGGGGGGGCCAGAGGGGCCAACGTCCTGACTTTC; CDR3 protein: CASSQDGGARGANVLTF
D gene: -; V gene: TRBV7-9; clone size: -; J gene: TRBJ1-1; CDR3 DNA: TGTGCCAGCAGCTTCACAGGGTTGGGGACTGAAGCTTTCTTT; CDR3 protein: CASSFTGLGTEAFF
D gene: -; V gene: TRBV29-1; clone size: many; J gene: TRBJ1-2; CDR3 DNA: TGCAGCGTTGTGGACGTCTTATACACCTTC; CDR3 protein: CSVVDVLYTF
D gene: TRBD1; V gene: TRBV7-2; clone size: many; J gene: TRBJ2-1; CDR3 DNA: TGTGCCAGCAGTACCCAGGGGGTCGGGAATGAGCAGTTCTTC; CDR3 protein: CASSTQGVGNEQFF
D gene: -; V gene: TRBV29-1; clone size: -; J gene: TRBJ1-2; CDR3 DNA: TGCAGCGTTGAAGCCAATCGGGGATCCTATGGCTACACCTTC; CDR3 protein: CSVEANRGSYGYTF
D gene: TRBD2; V gene: TRBV11-2; clone size: -; J gene: TRBJ2-2; CDR3 DNA: TGTGCCAGCAGCTCCGAGCGGGGGGAGGCCGGGGAGCTGTTTTTT; CDR3 protein: CASSSERGEAGELFF
D gene: -; V gene: TRBV5-6; clone size: -; J gene: TRBJ2-1; CDR3 DNA: TGTGCCAGCAGCTTGGAATTATTTGCGGGCAATGAGCAGTTCTTC; CDR3 protein: CASSLELFAGNEQFF
D gene: TRBD1; V gene: TRBV20-1; clone size: -; J gene: TRBJ2-5; CDR3 DNA: TGCAGTGCAACCCAGGACAGGCGGGAAGAGACCCAGTACTTC; CDR3 protein: CSATQDRREETQYF
D gene: -; V gene: TRBV3-1; clone size: -; J gene: TRBJ1-1; CDR3 DNA: TGTGCCAGCAGAGCGCTCGGTAGAATCACTGAAGCTTTCTTT; CDR3 protein: CASRALGRITEAFF
D gene: TRBD1; V gene: TRBV3-1; clone size: -; J gene: TRBJ2-1; CDR3 DNA: TGTGCCAGCAGCTCGCGGACAGGGAATACGAATGAGCAGTTCTTC; CDR3 protein: CASSSRTGNTNEQFF
D gene: -; V gene: TRBV24-1; clone size: many; J gene: TRBJ2-7; CDR3 DNA: TGTGCCACCAGTGATTTGGCGGGGACCTACGAGCAGTACTTC; CDR3 protein: CATSDLAGTYEQYF
D gene: -; V gene: TRBV6-6; clone size: -; J gene: TRBJ2-7; CDR3 DNA: TGTGCCAGCAGACGGGGGTTTGGAGACGAGCAGTACTTC; CDR3 protein: CASRRGFGDEQYF
D gene: -; V gene: TRBV3-1; clone size: -; J gene: TRBJ1-2; CDR3 DNA: TGTGCCAGCAGCCACGCTGGACAGCCCAACTATGGCTACACCTTC; CDR3 protein: CASSHAGQPNYGYTF
D gene: TRBD2; V gene: TRBV12-3/TRBV12-4; clone size: few; J gene: TRBJ2-2; CDR3 DNA: TGTGCCAGCAGTCCTCAGACTAGCGGGGGTTACACCGGGGAGCTGTTTTTT; CDR3 protein: CASSPQTSGGYTGELFF
D gene: -; V gene: TRBV5-1; clone size: -; J gene: TRBJ2-3; CDR3 DNA: TGCGCCAGCAGCTCCCCGGCCACAGATACGCAGTATTTT; CDR3 protein: CASSSPATDTQYF
D gene: TRBD1; V gene: TRBV12-3/TRBV12-4; clone size: -; J gene: TRBJ2-1; CDR3 DNA: TGTGCCAGCAGTATCGGACAGGGGACCTACAATGAGCAGTTCTTC; CDR3 protein: CASSIGQGTYNEQFF
D gene: -; V gene: TRBV6-5; clone size: few; J gene: TRBJ1-1; CDR3 DNA: TGTGCCAGCAGTTACTCACCGTCGGGCACTGAAGCTTTCTTT; CDR3 protein: CASSYSPSGTEAFF
D gene: -; V gene: TRBV19; clone size: few; J gene: TRBJ2-1; CDR3 DNA: TGTGCCAGTAGTCCAACTGTGTCCGGGCTAGGTGAGCAGTTCTTC; CDR3 protein: CASSPTVSGLGEQFF
D gene: -; V gene: TRBV4-1; clone size: -; J gene: TRBJ2-2; CDR3 DNA: TGCGCCAGCAGCCAAGGAGGGGCTTCTTACACCGGGGAGCTGTTTTTT; CDR3 protein: CASSQGGASYTGELFF
D gene: -; V gene: TRBV12-3/TRBV12-4; clone size: -; J gene: TRBJ2-1; CDR3 DNA: TGTGCCAGCAGTTTAGTGTGGGATGAGCAGTTCTTC; CDR3 protein: CASSLVWDEQFF
D gene: TRBD2; V gene: TRBV6-1; clone size: few; J gene: TRBJ2-5; CDR3 DNA: TGTGCCAGCAGTCAAAATCCCGGGGGGCAAGAGACCCAGTACTTC; CDR3 protein: CASSQNPGGQETQYF
D gene: -; V gene: TRBV19; clone size: few; J gene: TRBJ1-6; CDR3 DNA: TGTGCCAGTAGTTCTTGGGACATGGAGGGTGCACCCCTCCACTTT; CDR3 protein: CASSSWDMEGAPLHF
D gene: TRBD1; V gene: TRBV7-6; clone size: -; J gene: TRBJ1-1; CDR3 DNA: TGTGCCAGCAGCGATTGGGTTAGGACAGGGCTGAACACTGAAGCTTTCTTT; CDR3 protein: CASSDWVRTGLNTEAFF
D gene: -; V gene: TRBV7-2; clone size: many; J gene: TRBJ1-5; CDR3 DNA: TGTGCCAGCAGCTTACCCGGACAGTACAATCAGCCCCAGCATTTT; CDR3 protein: CASSLPGQYNQPQHF